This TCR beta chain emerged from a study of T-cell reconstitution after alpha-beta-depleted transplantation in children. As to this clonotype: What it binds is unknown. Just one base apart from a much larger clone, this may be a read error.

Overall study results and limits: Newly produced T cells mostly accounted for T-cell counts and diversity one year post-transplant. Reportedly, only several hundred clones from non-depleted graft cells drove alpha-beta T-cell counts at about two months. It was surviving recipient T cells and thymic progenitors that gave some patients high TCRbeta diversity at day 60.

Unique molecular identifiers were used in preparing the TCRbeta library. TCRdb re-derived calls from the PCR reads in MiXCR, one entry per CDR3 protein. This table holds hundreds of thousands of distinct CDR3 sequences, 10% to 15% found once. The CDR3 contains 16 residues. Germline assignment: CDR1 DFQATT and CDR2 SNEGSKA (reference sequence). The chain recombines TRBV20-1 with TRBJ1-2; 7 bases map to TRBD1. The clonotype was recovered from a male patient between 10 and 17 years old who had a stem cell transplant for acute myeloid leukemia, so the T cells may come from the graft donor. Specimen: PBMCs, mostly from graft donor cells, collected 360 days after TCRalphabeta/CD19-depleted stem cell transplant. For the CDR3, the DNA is TGCAGTGCTAGAGTTCATTCCGGGACAGTACGGGATGGCGACACCTTC. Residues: CSARVHSGTVRDGDTF.